Each of the 13 T cell receptor beta chains below was sequenced from the same sample in a study of cytomegalovirus exposure and HLA in healthy donors. PCR amplification relied on 60 Vbeta primers (plus 13 Jbeta primers). Only in-frame clones appear in the TCRdb table, and some are missing; sequencing was by immunoSEQ multiplex PCR. The sample gives 120,000 or so clones, over 60% of which show up once; approximately 8.2% is in the top ten. Sequenced material: PBMCs. All receptors derive from a woman in her thirties or forties in good health and CMV-seropositive.

The V gene is TRBV6-6, the J gene TRBJ1-1, with 8 bases aligning to TRBD1. The CDR3 has 14 amino acids. V lost 6 bases to trimming and J lost 5 bases; unmatched junction nucleotides: 8. The germline V gene has CDR1 MNHNY and CDR2 SVGAGI (reference sequence). The CDR3 here is CASRPDREGTEAFF. In nucleotides, the CDR3 is TGTGCCAGCAGACCGGACAGGGAAGGGACTGAAGCTTTCTTT.

The chain combines TRBV7-2 with TRBJ1-5; D unresolved. CDR3 length equals 13 residues. Germline loops: CDR1 SGHTA, CDR2 FQGNSA. V lost 3 bases, J lost 2 bases, and 5 bases lay in between. This CDR3 reads CASSFPGNQPQHF. CDR3 nucleotides: TGTGCCAGCAGCTTTCCGGGCAATCAGCCCCAGCATTTT.

The chain recombines TRBV7-9 with TRBJ1-1; D gene unclear. The ends were cut back, 1 base at V and 0 bases at J, with 9 bases in the middle. Germline V CDR1 and CDR2: SEHNR, FQNEAQ (reference sequence). The CDR3 loop spans 15 amino acids. CDR3 sequence reads: CASSLEEGMNTEAFF. CDR3 nucleotides: TGTGCCAGCAGCTTAGAGGAGGGCATGAACACTGAAGCTTTCTTT.

V gene TRBV18 combines with J gene TRBJ1-5; 9 bases match TRBD1. V lost 5 bases to trimming and J lost 1 base; unmatched junction nucleotides: 3. CDR1 is KGHSH and CDR2 is LQKENI in the germline V gene. This CDR3 region has 15 residues. CDR3 DNA: TGTGCCAGCTCAGAACAGGGGGCAAGCAATCAGCCCCAGCATTTT. This codes for CASSEQGASNQPQHF. Using reference TRBV18 and TRBJ1-5 for the parts outside the CDR3, the full variable domain is NAGVMQNPRHLVRRRGQEARLRCSPMKGHSHVYWYRQLPEEGLKFMVYLQKENIIDESGMPKERFSAEFPKEGPSILRIQQVVRGDSAAYFCASSEQGASNQPQHFGDGTRLSIL.

The J gene is TRBJ2-1, the V gene TRBV18, with 7 positions matching TRBD1. Looked up from germline, CDR1 is KGHSH and CDR2 is LQKENI. V shed 3 bases and J 4 bases; nucleotides not matched to a gene: 3. This CDR3 is built from 14 residues. The CDR3 loop reads CASSPGTEYNEQFF. The CDR3 DNA follows: TGTGCCAGCTCACCCGGGACAGAGTACAATGAGCAGTTCTTC. The full variable domain, rest sourced from reference TRBV18 and TRBJ2-1, is NAGVMQNPRHLVRRRGQEARLRCSPMKGHSHVYWYRQLPEEGLKFMVYLQKENIIDESGMPKERFSAEFPKEGPSILRIQQVVRGDSAAYFCASSPGTEYNEQFFGPGTRLTVL.

The V call is TRBV2, the J call TRBJ2-4; 9 nucleotides line up with TRBD1. Germline values: CDR1 SNHLY, CDR2 FYNNEI. V trimming: 4 bases; J trimming: 0 bases; junction bases outside the gene matches: 4. The CDR3 length is 16 residues. The chain's CDR3 is CASSVGTGIAKNIQYF. The CDR3 coding sequence is TGTGCCAGCAGTGTTGGGACAGGGATAGCCAAAAACATTCAGTACTTC.

This clone was detected a few times. In nucleotides, the CDR3 is TGTGCCAGCAGTGTGGAGGGGTCGGGTACTGAAGCTTTCTTT. As protein: CASSVEGSGTEAFF. This rearrangement joins TRBV2 to TRBJ1-1; D perhaps matches TRBD1 (5 bases). The germline V gene encodes CDR1 SNHLY and CDR2 FYNNEI. V shed 4 bases and J shed 5 bases, with 14 bases lying between them. The CDR3 runs 14 residues.

As regards this clone: This same CDR3 is encoded by further DNA sequences in the sample. V usage is TRBV7-2 and J usage is TRBJ1-1; D remains ambiguous. V lost 2 bases and J 3 bases, leaving 7 bases between the germline ends. The germline V gene has CDR1 SGHTA and CDR2 FQGNSA. The length of the CDR3 is 13 residues. CDR3 bases: TGTGCCAGCAGCTTATATCGGGACACTGAAGCTTTCTTT. It is translated as CASSLYRDTEAFF.

The chain recombines TRBV7-9 with TRBJ1-1; possible D gene TRBD1, 6 bases. V gave up 5 bases and J gave up 0 bases, with 13 bases separating them. Germline CDR1 SEHNR, CDR2 FQNEAQ (reference sequence). The CDR3 runs to 15 residues. DNA for the CDR3: TGTGCCAGCAGCCAATGGGACAAGTTGAACACTGAAGCTTTCTTT. It is translated as CASSQWDKLNTEAFF.

The J gene is TRBJ1-2, the V gene TRBV2; 8 nucleotides align to TRBD1. J gave up 3 bases and V 7 bases, and 4 bases lay outside the gene matches. Germline V gene sequence: CDR1 SNHLY, CDR2 FYNNEI. CDR3 size: 13 residues. This CDR3 is CASKGQDDYGYTF. CDR3 DNA sequence: TGTGCCAGCAAGGGACAGGATGACTATGGCTACACCTTC. Filled out from reference TRBV2 and TRBJ1-2, the complete variable domain reads EPEVTQTPSHQVTQMGQEVILRCVPISNHLYFYWYRQILGQKVEFLVSFYNNEISEKSEIFDDQFSVERPDGSNFTLKIRSTKLEDSAMYFCASKGQDDYGYTFGSGTRLTVV.

This clone has just one count. The chain joins TRBV6-1 to TRBJ1-2; 8 bases agree with TRBD1. Germline-derived CDR1 and CDR2 are MNHNS and SASEGT. V shed 6 bases and J 3 bases; nucleotides not matched to a gene: 9. The CDR3 runs 15 residues. This CDR3 reads CASRTPDRADYGYTF. For the CDR3, the DNA is TGTGCCAGCAGGACGCCGGACAGGGCAGACTATGGCTACACCTTC.

The V call is TRBV5-8, the J call TRBJ2-3; the match to TRBD1 covers 7 bases. Germline V lookup: CDR1 SGHTS, CDR2 YDEGEE. This CDR3 region has 15 residues. Trimming removed 0 bases from V and 1 base from J; junction bases left unmatched: 2. The CDR3 bases are TGTGCCAGCAGCTTGGGACAGGGTGGCACAGATACGCAGTATTTT. This encodes CASSLGQGGTDTQYF.

J is TRBJ1-6 and V is TRBV19, with 9 nucleotides matching TRBD1. Germline-derived CDR1 and CDR2 are LNHDA and SQIVND (reference sequence). The V segment lost 6 bases and the J segment 4 bases; nucleotides outside the gene matches: 13. This CDR3 region has 18 residues. CDR3 nucleotides: TGTGCCAGTAGACAGACAGGGGGGACCTTCCTTTATAATTCACCCCTCCACTTT. Translating it yields CASRQTGGTFLYNSPLHF.